The rows below give T cell receptor beta chains drawn from one sample of a study of beta chain features in type 1 diabetes. Sequencing used immunoSEQ multiplex PCR; TCRdb keeps in-frame clones, though not all of them. Of 250,000 or so clones in the sample, 68% were seen once. The sample consisted of naive CD4+ T cells from blood. These receptors originate from a man aged 25 to 40 in good health. The CDR3 runs from the conserved cysteine through the conserved F or W. A D gene is named only where the DNA matches it firmly. Expanded clones are given a class, and other clones once, few, many or no size at all.

clone size	V gene	CDR3 length	J gene	D gene	CDR3 DNA	CDR3 protein
few	TRBV28	15	TRBJ1-1	TRBD1	TGTGCCAGCAGTTCCAGGGGGCGCCTGAACACTGAAGCTTTCTTT	CASSSRGRLNTEAFF
-	TRBV30	11	TRBJ1-1	-	TGTGCCTGGAGTGGCTACACTGAAGCTTTCTTT	CAWSGYTEAFF
few	TRBV25-1	12	TRBJ2-7	-	TGTGCCAGCAGTGAAAGGACCTTCGAGCAGTACTTC	CASSERTFEQYF
-	TRBV30	13	TRBJ2-1	TRBD2	TGTGCCTGGATAGCGGGAGAGGGGAATGAGCAGTTCTTC	CAWIAGEGNEQFF
once	TRBV30	14	TRBJ2-7	-	TGTGCCTGGAGTGTACAGGGATTACTGTACGAGCAGTACTTC	CAWSVQGLLYEQYF
few	TRBV19	14	TRBJ2-3	TRBD2	TGTGCCAGTAGCCCGGGACTAGCGGGTGATACGCAGTATTTT	CASSPGLAGDTQYF
few	TRBV28	15	TRBJ1-5	-	TGTGCCAGCAGGTCCGGGACGGGGCGTAATCAGCCCCAGCATTTT	CASRSGTGRNQPQHF
-	TRBV9	13	TRBJ2-7	-	TGTGCCAGCAGCACCCAAGGGGGGTACGAGCAGTACTTC	CASSTQGGYEQYF
-	TRBV10-3	12	TRBJ2-6	-	TGTGCCACAGGGGTTGGGGCCAACGTCCTGACTTTC	CATGVGANVLTF
few	TRBV5-1	15	TRBJ2-5	-	TGCGCCACCCAACCGGGTAGTCTCTCTCAGGAGACCCAGTACTTC	CATQPGSLSQETQYF
-	TRBV7-2	15	TRBJ2-1	-	TGTGCCAGCAGCTTAGCTAGGGCCTCCTACAATGAGCAGTTCTTC	CASSLARASYNEQFF
-	TRBV9	15	TRBJ2-4	-	TGTGCCAGCAGCGCCTCGGTTCTAGCCAAAAACATTCAGTACTTC	CASSASVLAKNIQYF
-	TRBV29-1	12	TRBJ2-1	TRBD2	TGCAGCTCTCTAGCGGGGCGGAATGAGCAGTTCTTC	CSSLAGRNEQFF
-	TRBV30	11	TRBJ2-7	-	TGTGCCTGGGCTGGAGACTACGAGCAGTACTTC	CAWAGDYEQYF
-	TRBV30	14	TRBJ1-6	TRBD1	TGTGCCTACACCCAGGGGGGCAATAATTCACCCCTCCACTTT	CAYTQGGNNSPLHF
-	TRBV30	12	TRBJ2-3	-	TGTGCCTGGACTGGGGGTGCAGATACGCAGTATTTT	CAWTGGADTQYF
-	TRBV15	16	TRBJ2-3	TRBD2	TGTGCCACCAGCAGAGGAGCAGGACTAGCGACAGATACGCAGTATTTT	CATSRGAGLATDTQYF
-	TRBV7-2	13	TRBJ1-1	-	TGTGCCAGCAGCTTAGGACGGAACACTGAAGCTTTCTTT	CASSLGRNTEAFF
-	TRBV4-3	17	TRBJ2-3	TRBD2	TGCGCCAGCAGCCAAGGGAATAGCGGGAGAAGGACAGATACGCAGTATTTT	CASSQGNSGRRTDTQYF
-	TRBV4-1	13	TRBJ2-5	-	TGCGCCAGCAGCTTTCGAGCGGCGGAGACCCAGTACTTC	CASSFRAAETQYF
-	TRBV30	14	TRBJ1-2	TRBD1	TGTGCCTGGATTCCGGGACAGATAAACTATGGCTACACCTTC	CAWIPGQINYGYTF
-	TRBV25-1	15	TRBJ2-5	-	TGTGCCAGCAGTGACGTCCGGGGGAACCAAGAGACCCAGTACTTC	CASSDVRGNQETQYF
-	TRBV2	11	TRBJ2-1	-	TGTGCCAGCAGTGAAGGAAAGAATCAGTTCTTC	CASSEGKNQFF
-	TRBV10-3	15	TRBJ1-3	-	TGTGCCATCAGTTCCCCATCGGTAACTGGAAACACCATATATTTT	CAISSPSVTGNTIYF
-	TRBV30	16	TRBJ2-1	-	TGTGCCTGGAGTGAGGGCAATCTCCATGGGGACAATGAGCAGTTCTTC	CAWSEGNLHGDNEQFF
-	TRBV29-1	13	TRBJ1-5	-	TGCAGCGTTGCTCGGGGGATGAATCAGCCCCAGCATTTT	CSVARGMNQPQHF
-	TRBV7-9	13	TRBJ1-2	-	TGTGCCAGCAGCTTAGCTGGGGACGGTGGCTACACCTTC	CASSLAGDGGYTF
-	TRBV29-1	12	TRBJ2-1	-	TGCAGCGTTGAAGGCCTAGTGGATGAGCAGTTCTTC	CSVEGLVDEQFF
-	TRBV14	15	TRBJ2-4	-	TGTGCCAGCAGCCAAGGGGGTTTAAACAAAAACATTCAGTACTTC	CASSQGGLNKNIQYF
-	TRBV30	14	TRBJ1-2	-	TGTGCCTGGAGTGTAATCCGGGGGAACTATGGCTACACCTTC	CAWSVIRGNYGYTF
-	TRBV30	12	TRBJ2-7	-	TGTGCCTGGAGTGAAAAGGCGTACGAGCAGTACTTC	CAWSEKAYEQYF
-	TRBV7-2	12	TRBJ2-7	-	TGTGCCAGCAGCCCGTCCTCCTACGAGCAGTACTTC	CASSPSSYEQYF
-	TRBV4-3	16	TRBJ2-1	TRBD2	TGCGCCAGCAGCCGAACCGGACTAGGGATAGGCTATGAGCAGTTCTTC	CASSRTGLGIGYEQFF
-	TRBV28	11	TRBJ2-1	-	TGTGCCAGCAATCTATACAATGAGCAGTTCTTC	CASNLYNEQFF
-	TRBV27	16	TRBJ2-1	TRBD1	TGTGCCAGCAGTTTTAAGGGACAGGGGGGTTGGAATGAGCAGTTCTTC	CASSFKGQGGWNEQFF
-	TRBV10-3	14	TRBJ2-7	-	TGTGCCATCAGTGAGTCAAACAGAGACTACGAGCAGTACTTC	CAISESNRDYEQYF
few	TRBV4-1	15	TRBJ2-5	TRBD1	TGCGCCAGCAGCCGGAGTCTACAGGGGCGAGAGACCCAGTACTTC	CASSRSLQGRETQYF
-	TRBV7-2	17	TRBJ2-7	TRBD2	TGTGCCAGCAGCTTAGGACCTGCCGGGACTAGCGGCTACGAGCAGTACTTC	CASSLGPAGTSGYEQYF
-	TRBV18	13	TRBJ1-5	TRBD1	TGTGCCAGCTCACTGGACAGGGGTCAGCCCCAGCATTTT	CASSLDRGQPQHF